This record looks at one T cell receptor (beta chain) sequence and its context. Its antigen is not identified. Study outcomes and limitations: Whole repertoires were not studied in the larger cohort, only one V-J beta rearrangement.

The CDR3 is made up of 15 amino acids. V shed 4 bases and J shed 8 bases, with 15 bases lying between them. TCRdb itself ran the 5' RACE reads through MiXCR, one entry per CDR3 protein. The sample yields roughly 7,700 distinct CDR3 sequences, approximately 67% seen once. The sample taken for sequencing was tumor-infiltrating naive CD4+ T cells sorted from the breast tumor. The subset denotes: naive CD4+ T cells, CD4+CD45RA+CD25-. The source is a female donor with breast cancer. The chain has TRBV12-3 or TRBV12-4 and TRBJ1-6, with a possible D match to TRBD1 (6 bases). The CDR3 spells CASSSQGRGDSPLHF. For the CDR3, the DNA is TGTGCCAGCAGTTCACAGGGACGCGGAGATTCACCCCTCCACTTT.